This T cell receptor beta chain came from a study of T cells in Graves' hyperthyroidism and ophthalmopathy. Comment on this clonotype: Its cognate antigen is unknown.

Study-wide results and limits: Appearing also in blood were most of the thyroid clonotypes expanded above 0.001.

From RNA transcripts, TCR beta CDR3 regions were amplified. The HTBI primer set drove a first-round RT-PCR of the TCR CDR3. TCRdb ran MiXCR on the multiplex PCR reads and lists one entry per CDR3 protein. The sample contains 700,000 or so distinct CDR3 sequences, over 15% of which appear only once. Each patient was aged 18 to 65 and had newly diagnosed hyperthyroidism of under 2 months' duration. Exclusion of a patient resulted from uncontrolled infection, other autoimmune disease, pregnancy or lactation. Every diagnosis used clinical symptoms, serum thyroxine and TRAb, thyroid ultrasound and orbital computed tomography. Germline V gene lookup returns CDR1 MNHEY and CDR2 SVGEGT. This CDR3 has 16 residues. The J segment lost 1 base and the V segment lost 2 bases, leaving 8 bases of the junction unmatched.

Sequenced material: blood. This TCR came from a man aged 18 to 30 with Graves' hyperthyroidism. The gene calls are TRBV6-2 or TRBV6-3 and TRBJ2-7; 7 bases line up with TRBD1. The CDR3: CASSYHRGISSYEQYF. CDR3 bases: TGTGCCAGCAGTTACCACAGGGGCATATCATCCTACGAGCAGTACTTC.